The 27 T cell receptor beta chains listed next were all sequenced from one sample in a study of tumour-infiltrating T cells in Burkitt lymphoma. Clones were sequenced by immunoSEQ multiplex PCR, and TCRdb holds only the in-frame ones, with some missing. The table includes hundreds of clones, 9.5% to 15% detected once. The specimen sequenced was tumor tissue. The receptors were sampled from a human donor with Burkitt lymphoma.

This clone was observed a handful of times. The rearrangement uses TRBV18 and TRBJ1-4; D may be TRBD1 (5 bases). V was clipped by 2 bases and J by 3 bases, with 10 bases between them. The CDR3 length is 15 residues. Germline-derived CDR1 and CDR2 are KGHSH and LQKENI. The CDR3 loop is CASSPSQGANEKLFF. DNA for the CDR3: TGTGCCAGCTCACCATCGCAGGGTGCTAATGAAAAACTGTTTTTT.

This clone was detected a few times. The chain couples TRBV9 to TRBJ2-7; D might be TRBD1 (5 bases). CDR3 length: 13 amino acids. V was cut by 1 base and J by 7 bases, with 12 bases left in between. Germline V gives CDR1 SGDLS, CDR2 YYNGEE. The CDR3 sequence is CASSVSQGGEQYF. For the CDR3, the DNA is TGTGCCAGCAGCGTAAGTCAGGGTGGGGAGCAGTACTTC.

The chain combines TRBV11-2 with TRBJ2-3; 7 positions match TRBD1. Germline V CDR1 and CDR2: SGHAT, FQNNGV. The V gene end was trimmed by 5 bases and the J gene end by 6 bases; junction bases not matched to a gene: 11. CDR3 length: 15 amino acids. CDR3 DNA: TGTGCCAGCAGCCGGACCAGGGGGATAGGGGATACGCAGTATTTT. Its protein product is CASSRTRGIGDTQYF.

This clone appeared a few times. The gene calls are TRBV5-5 and TRBJ2-7; unclear D gene. In germline, CDR1 is SGHKS, CDR2 YYEKEE (reference sequence). V was cut by 1 base and J by 6 bases, with 5 bases left in between. CDR3 length: 11 residues. This CDR3 reads CASSLWGEQYF. CDR3 DNA sequence: TGTGCCAGCAGCTTGTGGGGCGAGCAGTACTTC.

The genes are TRBV19 and TRBJ1-5; D remains ambiguous. Germline lookup yields CDR1 LNHDA and CDR2 SQIVND (reference sequence). The CDR3 is made up of 14 amino acids. V shed 3 bases and J shed 3 bases, with 9 bases lying between them. This CDR3 is CASSIGFYNQPQHF. CDR3 in DNA: TGTGCCAGTAGTATCGGTTTCTACAATCAGCCCCAGCATTTT.

The V call is TRBV19, the J call TRBJ2-3; TRBD2 is a possible D gene (6 bases). The germline V gene has CDR1 LNHDA and CDR2 SQIVND (reference sequence). The germline V and J ends were trimmed by 0 bases and 6 bases, with 10 bases remaining between them. This CDR3 is built from 14 residues. This chain's CDR3 is CASSIDRGSDTQYF. CDR3 DNA: TGTGCCAGTAGTATAGATCGGGGGAGTGATACGCAGTATTTT.

This clone was observed a few times. The rearrangement joins TRBV19 to TRBJ1-2; 9 bases fit TRBD1. With 5 bases clipped from V and 2 bases from J, the junction kept 6 bases outside the gene matches. In germline, CDR1 is LNHDA, CDR2 SQIVND (reference sequence). This CDR3 spans 15 amino acids. The CDR3 is CASSPGTGLNYGYTF. In nucleotides, the CDR3 is TGTGCCAGTAGTCCCGGGACAGGGCTAAACTATGGCTACACCTTC.

The J gene is TRBJ1-1, the V gene TRBV18; D might be TRBD1 (6 bases). Germline CDR1 reads KGHSH; CDR2 reads LQKENI. The CDR3 runs to 14 residues. V shed 2 bases and J shed 5 bases, with 12 bases lying between them. The CDR3 protein is CASSPNRAGTEAFF. In nucleotides, the CDR3 is TGTGCCAGCTCACCAAACAGGGCTGGAACTGAAGCTTTCTTT.

CDR3 protein: CASSVATGASYEQYF. CDR3 bases: TGTGCCAGCAGCGTAGCCACAGGAGCCTCCTACGAGCAGTACTTC. V gene TRBV9 combines with J gene TRBJ2-7, with a tentative D call TRBD1 (5 bases). Trimming removed 0 bases from V and 0 bases from J, with 10 bases in between. Looked up from germline, CDR1 is SGDLS and CDR2 is YYNGEE. The length of the CDR3 is 15 residues.

The chain couples TRBV18 to TRBJ2-5; D not resolved. The V gene's germline CDR1 is KGHSH and CDR2 LQKENI. The CDR3 loop spans 13 amino acids. The V end was cut by 5 bases, the J end by 4 bases, with 11 bases between. Here the CDR3 reads CASSSRLPETQYF. CDR3 nucleotide sequence: TGTGCCAGCTCAAGCAGGTTACCAGAGACCCAGTACTTC.

This chain uses TRBV15 with TRBJ2-3, with 9 bases fitting TRBD2. This CDR3 is 16 amino acids long. The V segment lost 0 bases and the J segment 5 bases; nucleotides outside the gene matches: 6. The germline gives CDR1 LNHNV, CDR2 YYDKDF (reference sequence). CDR3 coding DNA: TGTGCCACCAGCAGAGATTTGCGGGAGGGTGGAGATACGCAGTATTTT. It translates to CATSRDLREGGDTQYF.

This clone has more than one count but fewer than ten. V usage is TRBV6-6 and J usage is TRBJ2-3; D is ambiguous. This CDR3 spans 12 amino acids. CDR1 is MNHNY, CDR2 SVGAGI, per germline (reference sequence). Deletions cut 10 bases from V and 3 bases from J, with 11 bases between. DNA for the CDR3: TGTGCCACCACTCCCCTAACAGATACGCAGTATTTT. Translating it yields CATTPLTDTQYF.

CDR3 sequence reads: CASSLSGSGINTDTQYF. The CDR3 DNA is TGTGCCAGCAGCCTTAGCGGGAGTGGGATAAACACAGATACGCAGTATTTT. The chain is built from TRBV4-2 and TRBJ2-3; 9 bases are shared with TRBD2. CDR3 size: 17 residues. Germline CDR1 LGHNA, CDR2 YNFKEQ. With 4 bases clipped from V and 2 bases from J, the junction kept 10 bases outside the gene matches.

Only a few counts were recorded for this clone. The rearrangement uses TRBV19 and TRBJ2-7; TRBD2 matches at 10 bases. The V segment lost 7 bases and the J segment 5 bases; nucleotides outside the gene matches: 17. This CDR3 contains 17 residues. Germline V gives CDR1 LNHDA, CDR2 SQIVND (reference sequence). The DNA for the CDR3 is TGTGCCAGTAAACTGGGACTAGCGCGAAGAGAGCACAACGAGCAGTACTTC. Translated: CASKLGLARREHNEQYF.

The chain carries TRBV19 and TRBJ2-5; 14 nucleotides align to TRBD2. Trimming at V came to 3 bases and at J to 4 bases, leaving 7 bases not matched to a gene. The CDR3 length is 17 residues. Per the germline V gene, CDR1 is LNHDA and CDR2 is SQIVND (reference sequence). Here the CDR3 reads CASSIRRLAGGRETQYF. CDR3 nucleotide sequence: TGTGCCAGTAGTATCCGACGACTAGCGGGGGGGCGAGAGACCCAGTACTTC. Full variable domain (rest looked up from reference TRBV19 and TRBJ2-5): DGGITQSPKYLFRKEGQNVTLSCEQNLNHDAMYWYRQDPGQGLRLIYYSQIVNDFQKGDIAEGYSVSREKKESFPLTVTSAQKNPTAFYLCASSIRRLAGGRETQYFGPGTRLLVL.

The table lists this clone with a few counts. The rearrangement links TRBV19 to TRBJ1-1; TRBD1 matches 7 bases. CDR1 and CDR2 (germline): LNHDA, SQIVND (reference sequence). V lost 7 bases and J lost 6; bases outside the gene matches: 14. The CDR3 covers 15 residues. CDR3: CASTHQGGGVPEAFF. The CDR3 DNA reads as TGTGCCAGTACCCACCAGGGGGGGGGAGTCCCTGAAGCTTTCTTT.

The chain couples TRBV11-2 to TRBJ1-3; D unresolved. In germline, CDR1 is SGHAT, CDR2 FQNNGV. The V and J ends lost 0 bases and 0 bases respectively, with 6 bases between them. This CDR3 has 15 amino acids. The DNA for the CDR3 is TGTGCCAGCAGCTTAGACGGGAGCTCTGGAAACACCATATATTTT. Amino acid sequence: CASSLDGSSGNTIYF.

This clone occurred a few times. In DNA, the CDR3 is TGTGCCAGCTCACAGCGGGATCAGCCCCAGCATTTT. Amino acid sequence: CASSQRDQPQHF. The gene calls are TRBV18 and TRBJ1-5, with D hard to call. CDR3 size: 12 residues. Germline V CDR1 and CDR2: KGHSH, LQKENI. The V gene lost 4 bases and the J gene lost 5 bases, with 6 bases spanning the gap.

This clone has only a few counts. The chain links TRBV11-2 to TRBJ2-1; unclear D gene. Trimming shortened V by 9 bases and J by 8 bases, and 14 bases separated the two germline ends. In germline, CDR1 is SGHAT, CDR2 FQNNGV. There are 12 residues in the CDR3. CDR3 protein: CASTTPRDEQFF. CDR3 nucleotide sequence: TGTGCCAGTACCACCCCCCGCGATGAGCAGTTCTTC. The whole variable domain, remainder taken from reference TRBV11-2 and TRBJ2-1, is EAGVAQSPRYKIIEKRQSVAFWCNPISGHATLYWYQQILGQGPKLLIQFQNNGVVDDSQLPKDRFSAERLKGVDSTLKIQPAKLEDSAVYLCASTTPRDEQFFGPGTRLTVL.

This clone has a handful of counts. This chain joins TRBV7-9 and TRBJ2-1, with D perhaps TRBD1 or TRBD2 (5 bases each). Between the trimmed V and J ends, which lost 5 bases and 7 bases, there was a span of 21 bases. CDR3 length equals 16 residues. The V gene's germline CDR1 is SEHNR and CDR2 FQNEAQ (reference sequence). The CDR3 nucleotides read TGTGCCAGCAGCGGATCCGGGGTCCAGGGTAGTAATGAGCAGTTCTTC. Translated: CASSGSGVQGSNEQFF.

J is TRBJ1-2 and V is TRBV29-1; D gene unclear. Germline V lookup: CDR1 SQVTM, CDR2 ANQGSEA. This CDR3 contains 12 residues. Trimming pared 1 base from V and 8 bases from J, leaving 11 bases between. Here the CDR3 reads CSVEGRRGGYTF. The CDR3 DNA reads as TGCAGCGTTGAAGGACGGCGGGGAGGCTACACCTTC.

The genes are TRBV6-1 and TRBJ1-1; D may be TRBD1 (6 bases). This CDR3 has 13 residues. The ends were cut back, 4 bases at V and 5 bases at J, with 11 bases in the middle. The germline gives CDR1 MNHNS, CDR2 SASEGT. The CDR3: CASSGRGATEAFF. CDR3 sequence (DNA): TGTGCCAGCAGTGGCCGGGGGGCTACTGAAGCTTTCTTT.

J is TRBJ2-5 and V is TRBV7-9; no definite D call. V gave up 0 bases and J gave up 4 bases, with 0 bases separating them. CDR3 length: 11 amino acids. Per germline, CDR1 SEHNR and CDR2 FQNEAQ (reference sequence). CDR3 sequence: CASSLAETQYF. Written as DNA, the CDR3 is TGTGCCAGCAGCTTAGCAGAGACCCAGTACTTC.

V is TRBV5-3 and J is TRBJ2-1; 10 bases match TRBD2. TRBV5-3 counts as an open reading frame of uncertain function. This CDR3 comprises 13 residues. The V gene end was trimmed by 8 bases and the J gene end by 6 bases; junction bases not matched to a gene: 5. The DNA for the CDR3 is TGTGCCAGCTACTGGACTAGCGGCAATGAGCAGTTCTTC. Encoded protein: CASYWTSGNEQFF.

The chain recombines TRBV28 with TRBJ1-4, with 8 nucleotides matching TRBD1. CDR1 is MDHEN, CDR2 SYDVKM, per germline. J gave up 4 bases and V 6 bases, and 7 bases lay outside the gene matches. This CDR3 has 15 residues. In DNA, the CDR3 is TGTGCCAGCAGCCCCGAACAGGGGGGTAATGAAAAACTGTTTTTT. Its protein product is CASSPEQGGNEKLFF.

By sample fraction, this clone is large. The gene calls are TRBV30 and TRBJ1-1; 8 bases line up with TRBD1. J lost 1 base, V lost 5 bases, and 0 bases had no gene match. The CDR3 loop spans 12 amino acids. In germline, CDR1 is GTSNPN, CDR2 SVGIG (reference sequence). The CDR3, as DNA: TGTGCCTGGGGGACAGGGAACACTGAAGCTTTCTTT. This encodes CAWGTGNTEAFF.

The sample holds a few counts of this clone. This chain joins TRBV7-9 and TRBJ2-1; D ambiguous. V was shortened by 2 bases and J by 6 bases, with 8 bases between the two germline ends. The length of the CDR3 is 13 residues. Germline assignment: CDR1 SEHNR and CDR2 FQNEAQ (reference sequence). The CDR3 DNA is TGTGCCAGCAGCTTATCAGCCTCCAATGAGCAGTTCTTC. Protein product: CASSLSASNEQFF.